The next 15 T cell receptor beta chains were all read from a single sample in a study of T cells in Graves' hyperthyroidism and ophthalmopathy. TCR beta CDR3 sequences were amplified from RNA transcripts. Researchers ran a first-round RT-PCR on the TCR CDR3 using the HTBI primer set. Via MiXCR, TCRdb re-called the multiplex PCR reads, giving one row per CDR3 protein. Among hundreds of thousands of distinct CDR3 sequences, 15% to 20% were seen once, and the ten largest hold approximately 16%. Source material: blood. These TCRs come from a woman in her 50s with Graves' hyperthyroidism that later progressed to Graves' ophthalmopathy.

This clonotype has a handful of counts. J is TRBJ2-3 and V is TRBV27; D call uncertain. This CDR3 contains 13 residues. The V end lost 3 bases, the J end lost 1 base, and 5 bases lay between the germline ends. Germline V gene data show CDR1 as MNHEY and CDR2 as SMNVEV (reference sequence). CDR3 DNA sequence: TGTGCCAGCAGTTTTGTGGGCACAGATACGCAGTATTTT. Translation: CASSFVGTDTQYF.

The gene calls are TRBV10-3 and TRBJ2-5; 8 nucleotides agree with TRBD2. The CDR3 sequence is 14 residues long. CDR1 and CDR2 from the germline V gene are ENHRY and SYGVKD. CDR3 coding DNA: TGTGCAATCGGCGGGGGGCACCGGCAACAGACCCAGTACTTC. This gives the protein CAIGGGHRQQTQYF.

The rearrangement joins TRBV7-3 to TRBJ2-2; 8 positions agree with TRBD2. V was pared by 8 bases and J by 7 bases, with 12 bases of the junction left unmatched. This CDR3 has 15 residues. Germline CDR1 SGHTA, CDR2 FQGTGA. CDR3: CASSSGGGILGELFF. CDR3 bases: TGTGCCAGCTCCTCGGGCGGGGGGATTCTCGGGGAGCTGTTTTTT.

This clonotype was observed many times. The V gene is TRBV5-1, the J gene TRBJ1-1; D call uncertain. Germline lookup yields CDR1 SGHRS and CDR2 YFSETQ. The CDR3 length is 15 residues. Trimming cost V 0 bases and J 0 bases, with 9 bases left between them. The CDR3 loop reads CASSLALGLNTEAFF. CDR3 in DNA: TGCGCCAGCAGCTTGGCCCTAGGACTGAACACTGAAGCTTTCTTT. The full variable domain, completed using reference TRBV5-1 and TRBJ1-1, is KAGVTQTPRYLIKTRGQQVTLSCSPISGHRSVSWYQQTPGQGLQFLFEYFSETQRNKGNFPGRFSGRQFSNSRSEMNVSTLELGDSALYLCASSLALGLNTEAFFGQGTRLTVV.

Only one count was recorded for this clonotype. The chain recombines TRBV7-9 with TRBJ2-7; tentatively, D is TRBD1 (6 bases). CDR3 length equals 16 residues. Germline loops: CDR1 SEHNR, CDR2 FQNEAQ (reference sequence). The ends were cut back, 0 bases at V and 1 base at J, with 13 bases in the middle. CDR3 sequence reads: CASSLAYRATSYEQYF. DNA for the CDR3: TGTGCCAGCAGCTTAGCGTACAGGGCCACTTCCTACGAGCAGTACTTC.

At least ten counts were recorded for this clonotype. An end of the junction differs from the germline gene, which may be a read error. The chain carries TRBV5-1 and TRBJ1-5; a possible D gene is TRBD1 (5 bases). Germline V CDR1 and CDR2: SGHRS, YFSETQ. The CDR3 length is 13 residues. The CDR3 bases are TGTGCCAGCAGCTTAGTGGGGGGTCAGCCCCAGCATTTT. Encoded protein: CASSLVGGQPQHF.

The rearrangement joins TRBV20-1 to TRBJ2-7, with 9 bases identical to TRBD2. Germline CDR1 reads DFQATT; CDR2 reads SNEGSKA (reference sequence). The CDR3 covers 16 residues. Trimming at V came to 0 bases and at J to 1 base, leaving 7 bases not matched to a gene. The CDR3 sequence is CSARDSPAGGSYEQYF. CDR3 bases: TGCAGTGCTAGAGATTCCCCCGCGGGGGGGTCCTACGAGCAGTACTTC.

The rearrangement uses TRBV5-5 and TRBJ1-4; no clear D. The CDR3 is made up of 15 amino acids. Germline V gene lookup returns CDR1 SGHKS and CDR2 YYEKEE (reference sequence). V was clipped by 1 base and J by 6 bases, with 13 bases between them. The DNA of the CDR3 is TGTGCCAGCAGCTTGTCTTCCGCCGATCATGAAAAACTGTTTTTT. It codes for CASSLSSADHEKLFF.

This chain connects TRBV7-3 to TRBJ2-2; 10 positions agree with TRBD2. The J segment lost 1 base and the V segment lost 2 bases, leaving 7 bases of the junction unmatched. In germline, CDR1 is SGHTA, CDR2 FQGTGA. CDR3 size: 18 residues. The CDR3 spells CASSLLGLAIMNTGELFF. The CDR3 nucleotides read TGTGCCAGCAGCTTATTGGGACTAGCGATTATGAACACCGGGGAGCTGTTTTTT.

This clonotype has a count of ten or more. The chain carries TRBV5-1 and TRBJ2-3; D is unresolved. The ends were cut back, 6 bases at V and 0 bases at J, with 11 bases in the middle. The CDR3 extends over 14 amino acids. Germline V gene data show CDR1 as SGHRS and CDR2 as YFSETQ. This CDR3 is CASTLRFSTDTQYF. The CDR3 DNA follows: TGCGCCAGCACCCTCCGGTTTAGCACAGATACGCAGTATTTT.

In its sample, this clonotype was seen a few times. The chain joins TRBV10-3 to TRBJ1-6; 7 bases align to TRBD1. This CDR3 has 15 amino acids. The germline V gene has CDR1 ENHRY and CDR2 SYGVKD. J was trimmed by 11 bases and V by 6 bases; bases with no gene match: 13. The CDR3 DNA reads as TGTGCCATCAGCGAGCTAGGGACAGACTTGACACCCCTCCACTTT. This sequence encodes CAISELGTDLTPLHF.

This clonotype was seen only a few times. The CDR3 here is CASSLSGGSPEAFF. The DNA of the CDR3 is TGTGCCAGCAGCTTGTCGGGGGGATCACCTGAAGCTTTCTTT. The V call is TRBV13, the J call TRBJ1-1, with a weak D call TRBD1 (5 bases). The V end lost 3 bases, the J end lost 6 bases, and 14 bases lay between the germline ends. The CDR3 spans 14 residues. Per the germline V gene, CDR1 is PRHDT and CDR2 is FYEKMQ (reference sequence).

The table lists this clonotype with many counts. The V gene is TRBV3-1, the J gene TRBJ2-5, with a tentative D call TRBD2 (6 bases). The CDR3 extends over 14 amino acids. V lost 6 bases to trimming and J lost 1 base, with 12 bases between them. Per germline, CDR1 LGHDT and CDR2 YNNKEL (reference sequence). The CDR3 bases are TGTGCCAGCAGTTGGCGGGGAACCCAAGAGACCCAGTACTTC. Translated, it gives CASSWRGTQETQYF.

The J gene is TRBJ2-5, the V gene TRBV20-1; no clear D gene. This CDR3 is built from 15 residues. CDR1 DFQATT and CDR2 SNEGSKA come from the germline V gene (reference sequence). Between the trimmed V and J ends, which lost 0 bases and 4 bases, there was a span of 15 bases. CDR3 DNA: TGCAGTGCTAGAGATCTTGATCCGGGTCGAGAGACCCAGTACTTC. This sequence encodes CSARDLDPGRETQYF.

Only a few counts were recorded for this clonotype. The chain recombines TRBV29-1 with TRBJ2-3; TRBD2 agrees at 11 bases. Germline CDR1 and CDR2: SQVTM and ANQGSEA. The CDR3 loop spans 18 amino acids. Trimming at V came to 0 bases and at J to 1 base, leaving 9 bases not matched to a gene. The CDR3 DNA is TGCAGCGTTGAAGAGAGTAGCGGGGGGGTCCGGGGCACAGATACGCAGTATTTT. Translated, it gives CSVEESSGGVRGTDTQYF.